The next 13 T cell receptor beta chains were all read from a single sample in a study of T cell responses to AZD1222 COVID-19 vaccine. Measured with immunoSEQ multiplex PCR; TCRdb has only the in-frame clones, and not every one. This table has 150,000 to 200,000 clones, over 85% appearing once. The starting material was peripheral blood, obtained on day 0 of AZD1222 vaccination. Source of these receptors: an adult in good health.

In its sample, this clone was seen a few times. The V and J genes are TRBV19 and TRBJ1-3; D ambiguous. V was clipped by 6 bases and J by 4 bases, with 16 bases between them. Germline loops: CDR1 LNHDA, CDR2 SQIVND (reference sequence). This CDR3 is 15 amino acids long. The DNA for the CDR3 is TGTGCCAGTAGCCCAGGTGGGCCAGCCGGAAACACCATATATTTT. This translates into CASSPGGPAGNTIYF.

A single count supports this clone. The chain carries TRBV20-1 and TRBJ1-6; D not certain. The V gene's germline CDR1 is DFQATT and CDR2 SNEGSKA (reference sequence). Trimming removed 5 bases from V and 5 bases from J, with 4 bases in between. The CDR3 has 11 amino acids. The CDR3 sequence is CSAANNSPLHF. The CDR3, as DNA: TGCAGTGCTGCCAATAATTCACCCCTCCACTTT.

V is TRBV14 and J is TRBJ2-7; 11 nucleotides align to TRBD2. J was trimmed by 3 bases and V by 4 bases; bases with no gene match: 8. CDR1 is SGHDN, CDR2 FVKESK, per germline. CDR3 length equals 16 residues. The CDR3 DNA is TGTGCCAGCAGCCGCCGGCGGACTAGCGGGTACTACGAGCAGTACTTC. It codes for CASSRRRTSGYYEQYF.

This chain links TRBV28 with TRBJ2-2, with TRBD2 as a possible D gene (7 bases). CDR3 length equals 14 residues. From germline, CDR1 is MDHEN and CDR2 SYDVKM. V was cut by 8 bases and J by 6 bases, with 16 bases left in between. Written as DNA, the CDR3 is TGTGCCAGCTGGGGGAGGGGGACCGCCGGGGAGCTGTTTTTT. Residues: CASWGRGTAGELFF.

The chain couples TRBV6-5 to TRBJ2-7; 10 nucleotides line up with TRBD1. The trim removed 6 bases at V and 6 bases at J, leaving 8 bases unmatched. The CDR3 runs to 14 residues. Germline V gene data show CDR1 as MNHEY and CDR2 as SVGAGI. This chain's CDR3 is CASRPGTGVSEQYF. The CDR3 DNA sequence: TGTGCCAGCAGACCCGGGACAGGGGTGTCCGAGCAGTACTTC.

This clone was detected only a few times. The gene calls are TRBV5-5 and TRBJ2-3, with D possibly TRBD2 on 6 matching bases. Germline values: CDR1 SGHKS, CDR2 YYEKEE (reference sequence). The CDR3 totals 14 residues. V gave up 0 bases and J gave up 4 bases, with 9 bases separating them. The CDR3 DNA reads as TGTGCCAGCAGCTTGGGACGGGAGCCAGATACGCAGTATTTT. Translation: CASSLGREPDTQYF.

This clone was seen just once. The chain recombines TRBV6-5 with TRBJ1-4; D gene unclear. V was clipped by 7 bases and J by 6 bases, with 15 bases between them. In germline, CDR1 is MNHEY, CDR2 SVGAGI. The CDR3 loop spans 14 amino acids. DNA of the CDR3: TGTGCCAGCATAGAATGGGCTTTGGATGAAAAACTGTTTTTT. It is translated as CASIEWALDEKLFF.

The CDR3 DNA reads as TGCAGTGCCCGGAAGCATCATGAGCAGTTCTTC. Its translation: CSARKHHEQFF. This chain joins TRBV20-1 and TRBJ2-1; D remains ambiguous. Trimming left V 6 bases short and J 8 bases short, with 11 bases between. The CDR3 covers 11 residues. The germline V gene encodes CDR1 DFQATT and CDR2 SNEGSKA (reference sequence).

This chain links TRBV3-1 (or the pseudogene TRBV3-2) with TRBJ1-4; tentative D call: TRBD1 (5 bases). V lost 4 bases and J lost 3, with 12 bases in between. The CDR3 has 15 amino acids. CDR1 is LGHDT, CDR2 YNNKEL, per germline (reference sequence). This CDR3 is CASSLTGGANEKLFF. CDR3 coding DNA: TGTGCCAGCAGCCTAACAGGCGGCGCTAATGAAAAACTGTTTTTT.

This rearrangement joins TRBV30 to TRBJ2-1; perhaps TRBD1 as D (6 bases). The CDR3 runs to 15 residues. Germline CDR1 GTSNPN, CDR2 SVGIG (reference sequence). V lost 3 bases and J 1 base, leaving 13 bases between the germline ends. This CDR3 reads CAWRATGPSYNEQFF. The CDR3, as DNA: TGTGCCTGGAGGGCGACAGGACCTTCCTACAATGAGCAGTTCTTC.

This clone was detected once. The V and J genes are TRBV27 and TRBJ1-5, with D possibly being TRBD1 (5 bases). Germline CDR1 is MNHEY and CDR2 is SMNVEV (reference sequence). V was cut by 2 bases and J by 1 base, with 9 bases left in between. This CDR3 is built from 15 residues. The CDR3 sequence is CASSLRGRSNQPQHF. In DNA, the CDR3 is TGTGCCAGCAGTTTAAGGGGCAGAAGCAATCAGCCCCAGCATTTT.

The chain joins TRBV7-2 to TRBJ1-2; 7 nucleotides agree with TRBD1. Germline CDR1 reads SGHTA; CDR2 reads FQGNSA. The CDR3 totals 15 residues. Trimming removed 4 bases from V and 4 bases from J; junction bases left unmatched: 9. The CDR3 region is CASSSGVAGGYGYTF. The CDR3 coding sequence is TGTGCCAGCAGCTCCGGGGTGGCAGGGGGCTATGGCTACACCTTC.

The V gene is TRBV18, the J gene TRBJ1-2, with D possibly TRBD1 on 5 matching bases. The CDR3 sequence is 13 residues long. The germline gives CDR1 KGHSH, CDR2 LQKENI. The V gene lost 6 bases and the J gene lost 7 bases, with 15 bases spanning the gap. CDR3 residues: CASSRQGFGGYTF. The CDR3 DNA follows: TGTGCCAGCTCTCGGCAGGGATTTGGTGGCTACACCTTC.